A selection of T cell receptor beta chains follows, all from one sample in a study of identical twins. Each CDR3 protein is one row after TCRdb ran MiXCR on the 5' RACE reads. The table lists some 1,600,000 distinct CDR3 sequences, about 32% of them singletons. Sequencing was carried out using cord blood. The receptors shown here come from a newborn girl in good health. Each CDR3 is given with its conserved first and last residue. A D gene is named only where the DNA matches it firmly. Rows may omit the clone size; those that give it use once, few, many or a size class.

size	J	V	D	CDR3	DNA
many	TRBJ2-7	TRBV28	NA	CASSLWPTPYEQYF	TGTGCCAGCAGTTTATGGCCTACTCCCTACGAGCAGTACTTC
NA	TRBJ2-4	TRBV6-1	TRBD2	CASTGGALAKNIQYF	TGTGCCAGCACGGGGGGAGCACTAGCCAAAAACATTCAGTACTTC
NA	TRBJ1-1	TRBV13	NA	CASSPLGLSGEAFF	TGTGCCAGCAGCCCCCTGGGCCTTTCCGGAGAAGCTTTCTTT
NA	TRBJ1-1	TRBV4-1	NA	CASSHLAAARQAFF	TGCGCCAGCAGCCACCTGGCGGCAGCCAGGCAAGCTTTCTTT
few	TRBJ2-3	TRBV4-2	TRBD1	CASSQDLPTGGDTQYF	TGTGCCAGCAGCCAAGATCTACCAACAGGGGGAGATACGCAGTATTTT
NA	TRBJ2-1	TRBV7-6	NA	CASSFSAGNPYNEQFF	TGTGCCAGCAGCTTTTCGGCGGGGAACCCCTACAATGAGCAGTTCTTC
NA	TRBJ2-7	TRBV6-6	NA	CASRLGVVSHEQYF	TGTGCCAGCAGACTGGGGGTCGTTTCCCACGAGCAGTACTTC
few	TRBJ2-7	TRBV20-1	NA	CSAREQQRQGPFRLGPYEQYF	TGCAGTGCTAGAGAGCAACAACGTCAGGGGCCTTTTCGCCTCGGTCCTTACGAGCAGTACTTC
NA	TRBJ2-3	TRBV10-3	NA	CAISGQGGDTQYF	TGTGCCATCAGTGGGCAGGGCGGTGATACGCAGTATTTT
few	TRBJ2-5	TRBV6-5	NA	CASRPPRGRGTQYF	TGTGCCAGCAGGCCACCACGAGGTCGCGGGACCCAGTACTTC
NA	TRBJ2-5	TRBV19	NA	CARNSRDSSFLLETQYF	TGTGCCAGAAATAGTCGGGACTCCTCATTTCTCCTAGAGACCCAGTACTTC
few	TRBJ2-3	TRBV7-2	TRBD2	CASSFSGIGSDTQYF	TGTGCCAGCAGTTTTAGCGGGATTGGGTCAGATACGCAGTATTTT
NA	TRBJ2-7	TRBV2	NA	CASRTTGLLNEQYF	TGTGCCAGCAGGACCACGGGACTCCTCAATGAGCAGTACTTC
few	TRBJ1-6	TRBV6-5	NA	CASSRTALNSPLHF	TGTGCCAGCAGTCGGACAGCTCTTAATTCACCCCTCCACTTT
few	TRBJ1-5	TRBV12-3/TRBV12-4	NA	CASSFLGWYRGNQPQHF	TGTGCCAGCAGTTTCCTGGGTTGGTATAGAGGCAATCAGCCCCAGCATTTT
many	TRBJ1-2	TRBV28	NA	CASSLPGQGGYGYTF	TGTGCCAGCAGTCTCCCGGGGCAGGGTGGCTATGGCTACACCTTC
few	TRBJ2-7	TRBV14	TRBD2	CASSQVGGLARYEQYF	TGTGCCAGCAGCCAAGTTGGGGGACTAGCGCGGTACGAGCAGTACTTC
many	TRBJ2-5	TRBV9	TRBD2	CASNAAGSGGYYQETQYF	TGTGCCAGCAACGCTGCTGGTAGCGGGGGGTACTACCAAGAGACCCAGTACTTC
few	TRBJ2-7	TRBV14	TRBD2	CASSQVAGGIPYEQYF	TGTGCCAGCAGCCAAGTAGCGGGGGGGATACCCTACGAGCAGTACTTC
many	TRBJ2-7	TRBV25-1	NA	CASSEYGSSYEQYF	TGTGCCAGCAGTGAATATGGCAGCTCCTACGAGCAGTACTTC
few	TRBJ2-5	TRBV12-3/TRBV12-4	TRBD2	CASSYLAGGEETQYF	TGTGCCAGCAGTTATCTAGCGGGAGGGGAAGAGACCCAGTACTTC
NA	TRBJ2-3	TRBV11-2	TRBD2	CASSLQRGAVTDTQYF	TGTGCCAGCAGCTTACAGCGGGGGGCCGTCACAGATACGCAGTATTTT
NA	TRBJ2-1	TRBV20-1	TRBD2	CSARYPGLVRYNEQFF	TGCAGTGCTAGATACCCGGGACTAGTGCGCTACAATGAGCAGTTCTTC
NA	TRBJ2-5	TRBV20-1	TRBD2	CSARQPGLAIETQYF	TGCAGTGCTAGACAACCGGGACTAGCGATCGAGACCCAGTACTTC
NA	TRBJ1-2	TRBV28	NA	CASETQLLGGYTF	TGTGCCAGCGAAACCCAGCTCCTAGGGGGCTACACCTTC
NA	TRBJ2-7	TRBV28	TRBD2	CASSLPGLARYNEQYF	TGTGCCAGCAGTTTACCGGGACTAGCTCGGTACAATGAGCAGTACTTC
few	TRBJ2-5	TRBV12-3/TRBV12-4	TRBD2	CASSTWTSGRAEETQYF	TGTGCCAGCAGTACATGGACTAGCGGGAGGGCGGAAGAGACCCAGTACTTC
NA	TRBJ1-6	TRBV28	NA	CASSFWAAYNSPLHF	TGTGCCAGCAGTTTCTGGGCCGCCTATAATTCACCCCTCCACTTT
few	TRBJ1-6	TRBV28	TRBD1	CASSPTGGALYSPLHF	TGTGCCAGCAGTCCAACAGGGGGCGCTTTGTATTCACCCCTCCACTTT
NA	TRBJ1-5	TRBV20-1	NA	CSAPNRQVSNQPQHF	TGCAGTGCTCCAAACCGACAGGTTAGCAATCAGCCCCAGCATTTT
few	TRBJ2-7	TRBV20-1	NA	CSARDRWGSSYNEQYF	TGCAGTGCTAGAGATCGCTGGGGGAGCTCCTACAATGAGCAGTACTTC
NA	TRBJ1-5	TRBV6-5	NA	CASKNSFVEPQHF	TGTGCCAGCAAAAACAGTTTCGTGGAGCCCCAGCATTTT
few	TRBJ2-1	TRBV5-1	TRBD2	CASSFSAGGPYNEQFF	TGCGCCAGCAGCTTCTCAGCGGGGGGGCCCTACAATGAGCAGTTCTTC
NA	TRBJ2-7	TRBV2	NA	CASSSFQGLYEQYF	TGTGCCAGCAGTTCTTTCCAGGGACTCTACGAGCAGTACTTC
NA	TRBJ1-2	TRBV12-3/TRBV12-4	NA	CASGLRGYGYTF	TGTGCCAGCGGACTCAGAGGCTATGGCTACACCTTC
few	TRBJ2-7	TRBV20-1	NA	CSARDPRPPSYEQYF	TGCAGTGCTAGAGATCCGAGACCACCATCCTACGAGCAGTACTTC
many	TRBJ2-1	TRBV7-2	NA	CASSLVTYNEQFF	TGTGCCAGCAGCTTAGTCACCTACAATGAGCAGTTCTTC
NA	TRBJ1-4	TRBV4-1	NA	CASSQVGSQGEKLFF	TGCGCCAGCAGCCAAGTCGGGTCTCAAGGAGAAAAACTGTTTTTT
few	TRBJ1-2	TRBV29-1	TRBD1	CSVPRRQGASNGYTF	TGCAGCGTCCCACGCAGACAGGGGGCAAGCAATGGCTACACCTTC
NA	TRBJ1-4	TRBV11-2	NA	CASSAEQGWNEKLFF	TGTGCCAGCAGCGCAGAACAGGGTTGGAATGAAAAACTGTTTTTT
NA	TRBJ2-1	TRBV7-2	NA	CASSSLLGGGFEAQFF	TGTGCCAGCAGCTCCCTGCTGGGAGGTGGTTTTGAAGCGCAGTTCTTC
NA	TRBJ2-7	TRBV6-4	TRBD1	CASSDVDRASYEQYF	TGTGCCAGCAGTGACGTAGACAGGGCGTCCTACGAGCAGTACTTC
NA	TRBJ2-5	TRBV28	NA	CASSGGDKQYF	TGTGCCAGCAGTGGGGGGGACAAGCAGTACTTC
NA	TRBJ1-5	TRBV27	NA	CASSLYGKGNQPQHF	TGTGCCAGCAGTTTATACGGGAAGGGCAATCAGCCCCAGCATTTT
NA	TRBJ2-7	TRBV3-1	NA	CASSHFDRPPYEQYF	TGTGCCAGCAGCCATTTCGACAGGCCGCCCTACGAGCAGTACTTC
NA	TRBJ2-3	TRBV2	NA	CASSEGWGDTQYF	TGTGCCAGCAGTGAGGGTTGGGGGGATACGCAGTATTTT
NA	TRBJ2-5	TRBV4-1	NA	CASSRSWLEETQYF	TGCGCCAGCAGCCGGTCGTGGCTAGAAGAGACCCAGTACTTC
many	TRBJ1-2	TRBV12-3/TRBV12-4	NA	CASSFTGLNYGYTF	TGTGCCAGCAGTTTCACGGGCCTTAACTATGGCTACACCTTC
NA	TRBJ2-5	TRBV28	NA	CASSLGPRGLWQETQYF	TGTGCCAGCAGTTTAGGCCCCCGGGGGCTTTGGCAAGAGACCCAGTACTTC
few	TRBJ2-1	TRBV27	TRBD2	CASSLLLTSRSPNEQFF	TGTGCCAGCAGTTTACTCCTGACTAGCAGGTCCCCCAATGAGCAGTTCTTC
few	TRBJ2-7	TRBV3-1	TRBD1	CASSFYRGQSDEQYF	TGTGCCAGCAGCTTTTACAGGGGACAATCGGACGAGCAGTACTTC
NA	TRBJ1-1	TRBV4-1	NA	CASSQDRVWGTEAFF	TGCGCCAGCAGCCAAGATCGCGTCTGGGGCACTGAAGCTTTCTTT
many	TRBJ2-7	TRBV12-3/TRBV12-4	TRBD1	CASSSTGCYEQYF	TGTGCCAGCAGTTCGACAGGGTGCTACGAGCAGTACTTC
few	TRBJ1-6	TRBV27	TRBD1	CASYTGTANSPLHF	TGTGCCAGTTACACCGGGACAGCTAATTCACCCCTCCACTTT
many	TRBJ2-3	TRBV6-5	NA	CASGASASTDTQYF	TGTGCCAGCGGGGCTAGCGCGAGCACAGATACGCAGTATTTT
NA	TRBJ1-2	TRBV25-1	TRBD1	CASSEYPTGGSYGYTF	TGTGCCAGCAGTGAATATCCCACAGGGGGAAGCTATGGCTACACCTTC
NA	TRBJ2-7	TRBV5-1	TRBD2	CASSYHSTSGRLPYEQYF	TGCGCCAGCAGCTACCACTCGACTAGCGGGAGACTCCCCTACGAGCAGTACTTC
NA	TRBJ2-3	TRBV3-1	TRBD2	CASSQERTSGDTQYF	TGTGCCAGCAGCCAAGAGAGGACTAGCGGAGATACGCAGTATTTT
NA	TRBJ1-1	TRBV27	NA	CANYKPPGGTEAFF	TGTGCCAACTATAAGCCGCCGGGCGGAACTGAAGCTTTCTTT